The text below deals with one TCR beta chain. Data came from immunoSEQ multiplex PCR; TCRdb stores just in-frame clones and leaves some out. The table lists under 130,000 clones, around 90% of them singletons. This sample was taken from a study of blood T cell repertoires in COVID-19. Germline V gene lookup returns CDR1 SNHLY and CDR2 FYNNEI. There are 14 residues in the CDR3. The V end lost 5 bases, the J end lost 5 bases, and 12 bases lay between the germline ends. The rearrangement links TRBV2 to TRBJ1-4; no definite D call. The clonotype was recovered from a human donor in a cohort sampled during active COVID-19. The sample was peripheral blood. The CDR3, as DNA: TGTGCCAGCAGTCGGACGGACTTAAATGAAAAACTGTTTTTT. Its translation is CASSRTDLNEKLFF.